This TCR beta chain emerged from a study of T cell responses to AZD1222 COVID-19 vaccine. As for the study in general: Pooling of second doses given at about 4 or about 12 weeks was done. Overall study results and limits: The donor cohort was predominantly white British with a female majority, and clonal diversity may have been underestimated. In the spike-specific TCR repertoire, nearly half reportedly target unmutated variant regions.

As for this clone: Its cognate antigen is unknown.

The table came from immunoSEQ multiplex PCR; TCRdb's copy has only in-frame clones and leaves some out. There are tens of thousands of clones in the sample; roughly 90% occur only once, and approximately 21% lies in the top ten. This CDR3 has 17 residues. V shed 4 bases, J shed 0 bases, and the junction held 8 bases outside the gene matches. Germline loops: CDR1 SGHRS, CDR2 YFSETQ. This sample comprised peripheral blood, obtained on day 0 of AZD1222 vaccination. This clonotype originated in an adult in good health. The chain links TRBV5-1 to TRBJ2-1, with 9 positions matching TRBD2. The CDR3 coding sequence is TGCGCCAGCAGCACGGGAGGACTAGCGCGCTCCTACAATGAGCAGTTCTTC. Amino acid sequence: CASSTGGLARSYNEQFF.